The clone carrying this TCR beta chain was found a few times. The data are from a study of blood T cell repertoires in COVID-19. Study overall: The United States, Italy and Spain provided the acute and convalescent COVID-19 samples.

The CDR3 spans 13 residues. With 6 bases removed from V and 0 bases from J, the gap between germline ends came to 8 bases. Germline CDR1 is MNHEY and CDR2 is SMNVEV (reference sequence). Sequencing was performed with immunoSEQ multiplex PCR; in TCRdb, only in-frame clones are kept and a portion is missing. The table records approximately 220,000 clones, 83% of them present only once. All enrollees were roughly 18 to 95 years old and from 25 or so US areas. The sequencing input was PBMCs or T cells enriched from blood (not recorded which). This chain links TRBV27 with TRBJ1-2, with a tentative D call TRBD1 (6 bases). This TCR came from a woman aged 50 to 65 who had been exposed to COVID-19. CDR3 in amino acids: CASRHRANYGYTF. The CDR3 region has the DNA TGTGCCAGCAGGCACAGGGCTAACTATGGCTACACCTTC.